The entry below gives a single TCR beta chain sequence along with its context. This clonotype appeared a few times. The specificity of this receptor is unknown. No base-level quality is on record; no much larger clone is a single base apart. Preparation of the library involved RT-PCR. Sequenced using a NextSeq 550. TCRdb applied fastp at Q25 and MiXCR to the public reads, then kept only in-frame beta chains. Every entry covers one CDR3 protein and lists the most common genes and DNA from its rows. The sample data list over 150,000 distinct CDR3 sequences, and around two fifths of these were observed just once. The top ten clonotypes cover 33% of the sample. The data belong to a study of patients and donors after allogeneic stem cell transplantation (TCRdb year 2020). Trimming leaves V shorter by 6 bases and J shorter by 5 bases, with the junction holding 9 bases beyond the gene matches. The CDR3 runs 15 residues from the cysteine to the phenylalanine. CDR3 DNA is the only sequence kept; it has 45 bases, read in frame from the first base.

The chain is made from TRBV12-3 or TRBV12-4 and TRBJ1-1; TRBD1 fits 10 bases in the junction. The origin of this receptor is a human donor who was either an allogeneic HSCT recipient or a stem cell or donor lymphocyte infusion donor (not recorded which). It is not recorded whose cells these are; they may come from a transplant donor. Material for sequencing was blood, either unsorted or a sorted T cell fraction (not recorded which). The bases read TGTGCCAGCAGGTCAAATACGGGACAGGGGACTGAAGCTTTCTTT. Translated, it gives CASRSNTGQGTEAFF.